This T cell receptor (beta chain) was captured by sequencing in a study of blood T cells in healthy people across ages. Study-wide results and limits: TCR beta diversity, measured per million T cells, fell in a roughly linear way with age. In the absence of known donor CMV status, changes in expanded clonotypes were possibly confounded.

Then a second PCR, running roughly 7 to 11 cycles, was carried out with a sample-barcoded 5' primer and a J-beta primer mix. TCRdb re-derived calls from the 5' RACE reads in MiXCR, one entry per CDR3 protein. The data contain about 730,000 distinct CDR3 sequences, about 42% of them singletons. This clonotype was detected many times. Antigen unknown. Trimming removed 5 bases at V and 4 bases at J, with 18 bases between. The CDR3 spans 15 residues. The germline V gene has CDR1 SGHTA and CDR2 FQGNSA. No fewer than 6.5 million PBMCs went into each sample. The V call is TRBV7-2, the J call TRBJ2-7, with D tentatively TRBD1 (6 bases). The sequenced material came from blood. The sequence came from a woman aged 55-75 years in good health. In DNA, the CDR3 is TGTGCCAGCAGCCCGAGTGCGGACAGCCATTACGAGCAGTACTTC. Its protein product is CASSPSADSHYEQYF.